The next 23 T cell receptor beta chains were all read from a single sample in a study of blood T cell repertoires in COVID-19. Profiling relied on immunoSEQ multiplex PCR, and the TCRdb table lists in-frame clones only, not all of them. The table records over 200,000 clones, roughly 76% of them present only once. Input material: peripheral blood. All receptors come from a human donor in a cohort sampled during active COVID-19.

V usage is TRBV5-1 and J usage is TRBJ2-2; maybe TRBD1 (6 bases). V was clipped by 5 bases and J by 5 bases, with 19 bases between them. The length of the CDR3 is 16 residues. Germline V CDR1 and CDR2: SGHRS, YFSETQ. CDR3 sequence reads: CASRERAGVETGELFF. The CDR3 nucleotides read TGCGCCAGCAGAGAAAGGGCAGGGGTGGAAACCGGGGAGCTGTTTTTT.

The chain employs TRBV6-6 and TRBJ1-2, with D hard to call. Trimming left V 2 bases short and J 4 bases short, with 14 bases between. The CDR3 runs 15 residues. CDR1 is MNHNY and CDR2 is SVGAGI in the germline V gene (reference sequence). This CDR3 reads CASSYPGRGSYGYTF. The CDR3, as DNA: TGTGCCAGCAGTTACCCCGGACGGGGAAGCTATGGCTACACCTTC.

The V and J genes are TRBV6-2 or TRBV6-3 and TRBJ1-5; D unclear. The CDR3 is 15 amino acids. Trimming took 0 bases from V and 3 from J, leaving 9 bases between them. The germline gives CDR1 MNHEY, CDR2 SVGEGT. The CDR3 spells CASSYSSRDNQPQHF. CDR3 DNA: TGTGCCAGCAGTTACTCGAGCCGGGACAATCAGCCCCAGCATTTT.

CDR3 in amino acids: CASIQEAGNTIYF. CDR3 DNA: TGTGCCAGCATTCAGGAGGCTGGAAACACCATATATTTT. V is TRBV6-5 and J is TRBJ1-3; no definite D call. Per germline, CDR1 MNHEY and CDR2 SVGAGI. Deletions cut 7 bases from V and 2 bases from J, with 9 bases between. The CDR3 is 13 residues long.

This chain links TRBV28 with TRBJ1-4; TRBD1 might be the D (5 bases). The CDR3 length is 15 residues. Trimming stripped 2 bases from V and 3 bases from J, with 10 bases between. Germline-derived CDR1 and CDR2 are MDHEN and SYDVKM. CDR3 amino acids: CASSLLGPANEKLFF. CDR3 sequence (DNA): TGTGCCAGCAGTTTACTGGGGCCAGCTAATGAAAAACTGTTTTTT.

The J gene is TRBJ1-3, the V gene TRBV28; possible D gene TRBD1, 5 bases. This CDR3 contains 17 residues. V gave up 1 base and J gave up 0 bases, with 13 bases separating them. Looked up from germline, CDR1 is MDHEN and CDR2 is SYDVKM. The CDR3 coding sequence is TGTGCCAGCAGTTTATATCCAGGGTCGGACTCTGGAAACACCATATATTTT. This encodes CASSLYPGSDSGNTIYF.

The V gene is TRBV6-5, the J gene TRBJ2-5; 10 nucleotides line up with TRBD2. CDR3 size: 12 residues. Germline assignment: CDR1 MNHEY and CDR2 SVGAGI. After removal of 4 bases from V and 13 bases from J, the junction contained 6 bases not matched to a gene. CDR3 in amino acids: CASSSTGLAVYF. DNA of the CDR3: TGTGCCAGCAGTTCTACCGGACTAGCGGTGTACTTC.

The CDR3 region is CASRAGGSNQPQHF. The CDR3 nucleotides read TGTGCCAGTAGGGCCGGGGGTAGCAATCAGCCCCAGCATTTT. The rearrangement joins TRBV19 to TRBJ1-5; D possibly corresponds to TRBD1 (5 bases). CDR1 LNHDA and CDR2 SQIVND come from the germline V gene (reference sequence). V lost 6 bases, J lost 0 bases, and 9 bases lay in between. This CDR3 is built from 14 residues.

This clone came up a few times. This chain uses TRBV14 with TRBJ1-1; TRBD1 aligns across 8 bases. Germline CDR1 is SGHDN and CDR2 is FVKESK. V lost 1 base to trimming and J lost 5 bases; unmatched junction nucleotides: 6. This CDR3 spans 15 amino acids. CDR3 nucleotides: TGTGCCAGCAGCCAAGGGACAGGGTGGAGGACTGAAGCTTTCTTT. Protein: CASSQGTGWRTEAFF.

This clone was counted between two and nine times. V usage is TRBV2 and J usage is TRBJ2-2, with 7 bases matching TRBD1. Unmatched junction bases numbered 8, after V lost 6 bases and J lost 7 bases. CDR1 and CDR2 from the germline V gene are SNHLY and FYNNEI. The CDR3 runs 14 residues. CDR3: CASRTETGLGELFF. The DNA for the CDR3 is TGTGCCAGCAGAACAGAGACAGGGCTCGGGGAGCTGTTTTTT.

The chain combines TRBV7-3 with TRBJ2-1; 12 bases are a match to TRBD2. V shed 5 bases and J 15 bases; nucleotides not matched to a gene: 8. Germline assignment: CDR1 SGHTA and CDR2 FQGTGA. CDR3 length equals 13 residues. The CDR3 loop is CASSLRTSGMVFF. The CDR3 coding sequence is TGTGCCAGCAGCCTACGGACTAGCGGGATGGTGTTCTTC.

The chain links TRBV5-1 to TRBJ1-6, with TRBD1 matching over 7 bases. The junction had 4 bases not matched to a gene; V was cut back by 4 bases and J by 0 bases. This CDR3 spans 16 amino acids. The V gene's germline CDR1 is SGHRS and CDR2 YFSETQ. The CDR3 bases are TGCGCCAGCAGCGGGGACAGAAGCTCCTATAATTCACCCCTCCACTTT. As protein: CASSGDRSSYNSPLHF.

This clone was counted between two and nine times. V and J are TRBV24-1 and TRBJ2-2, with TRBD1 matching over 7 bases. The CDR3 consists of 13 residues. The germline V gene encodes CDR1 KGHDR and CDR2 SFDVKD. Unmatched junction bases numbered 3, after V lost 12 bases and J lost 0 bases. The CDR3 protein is CASGTANTGELFF. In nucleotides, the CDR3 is TGTGCCTCCGGGACAGCGAACACCGGGGAGCTGTTTTTT.

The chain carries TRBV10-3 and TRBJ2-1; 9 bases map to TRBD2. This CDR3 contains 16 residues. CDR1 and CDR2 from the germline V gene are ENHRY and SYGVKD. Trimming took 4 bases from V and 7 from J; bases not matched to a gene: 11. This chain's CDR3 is CAISAIIAGEGNEQFF. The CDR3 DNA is TGTGCCATCAGTGCTATCATAGCGGGAGAAGGGAATGAGCAGTTCTTC.

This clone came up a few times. In DNA, the CDR3 is TGTGCCAGCAGTGAAGAACACTCCTACGAGCAGTACTTC. This codes for CASSEEHSYEQYF. This sequence joins TRBV6-1 and TRBJ2-7; unclear D gene. With 1 base removed from V and 0 bases from J, the gap between germline ends came to 4 bases. Germline lookup yields CDR1 MNHNS and CDR2 SASEGT. CDR3 size: 13 residues.

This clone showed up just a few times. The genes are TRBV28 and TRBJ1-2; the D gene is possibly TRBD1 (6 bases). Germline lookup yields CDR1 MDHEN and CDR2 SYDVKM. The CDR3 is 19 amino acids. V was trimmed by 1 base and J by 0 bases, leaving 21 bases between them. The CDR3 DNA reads TGTGCCAGCAGTTTATCCCTCGATGAGCAGGGACACTCTAACTATGGCTACACCTTC. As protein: CASSLSLDEQGHSNYGYTF.

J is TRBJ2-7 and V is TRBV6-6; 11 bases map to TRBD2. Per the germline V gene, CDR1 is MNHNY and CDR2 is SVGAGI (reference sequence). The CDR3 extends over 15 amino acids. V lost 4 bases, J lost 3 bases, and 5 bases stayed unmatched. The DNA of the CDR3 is TGTGCCAGCAGTTCGGTTAGCGGGAGGGTCTACGAGCAGTACTTC. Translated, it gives CASSSVSGRVYEQYF.

CDR3 nucleotide sequence: TGTGCCAGCAGTGAATTGGGGGCGAGGACGGCGGATTCTGAAGCTTTCTTT. It translates to CASSELGARTADSEAFF. The chain combines TRBV25-1 with TRBJ1-1; D is possibly TRBD1 (6 bases). Per the germline V gene, CDR1 is MGHDK and CDR2 is SYGVNS. This CDR3 has 17 amino acids. V gave up 1 base and J gave up 6 bases, with 21 bases separating them. The full variable domain, in which reference TRBV25-1 and TRBJ1-1 provide the parts outside the CDR3, is EADIYQTPRYLVIGTGKKITLECSQTMGHDKMYWYQQDPGMELHLIHYSYGVNSTEKGDLSSESTVSRIRTEHFPLTLESARPSHTSQYLCASSELGARTADSEAFFGQGTRLTVV.

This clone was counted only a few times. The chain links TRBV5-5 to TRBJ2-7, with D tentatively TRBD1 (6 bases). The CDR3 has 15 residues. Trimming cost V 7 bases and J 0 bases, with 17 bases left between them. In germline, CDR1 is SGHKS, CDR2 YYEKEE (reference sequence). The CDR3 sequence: CASPARGSLSYEQYF. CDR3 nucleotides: TGTGCCAGCCCCGCCAGGGGTTCCCTCTCCTACGAGCAGTACTTC.

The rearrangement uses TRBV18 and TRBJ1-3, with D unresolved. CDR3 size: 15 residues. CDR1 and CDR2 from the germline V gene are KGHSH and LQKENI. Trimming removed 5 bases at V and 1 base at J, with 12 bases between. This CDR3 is CASSGGLDSGNTIYF. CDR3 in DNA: TGTGCCAGCTCAGGCGGACTCGATTCTGGAAACACCATATATTTT.

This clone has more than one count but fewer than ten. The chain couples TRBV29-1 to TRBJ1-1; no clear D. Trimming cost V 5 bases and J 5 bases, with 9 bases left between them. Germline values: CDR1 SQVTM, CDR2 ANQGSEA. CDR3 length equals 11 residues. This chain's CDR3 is CSVSSTTEAFF. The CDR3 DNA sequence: TGCAGCGTTTCATCTACTACTGAAGCTTTCTTT.

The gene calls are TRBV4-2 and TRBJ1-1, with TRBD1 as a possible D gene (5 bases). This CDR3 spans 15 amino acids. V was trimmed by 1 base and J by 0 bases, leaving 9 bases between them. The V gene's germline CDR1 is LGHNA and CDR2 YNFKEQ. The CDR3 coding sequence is TGTGCCAGCAGCCAAGGGGGCCAGGTGAACACTGAAGCTTTCTTT. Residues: CASSQGGQVNTEAFF.

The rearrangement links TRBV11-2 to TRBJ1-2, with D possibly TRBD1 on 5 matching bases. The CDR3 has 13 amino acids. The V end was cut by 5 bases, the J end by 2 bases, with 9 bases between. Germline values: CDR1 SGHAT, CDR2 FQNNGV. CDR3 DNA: TGTGCCAGCAGCCCACAGGCCAACTATGGCTACACCTTC. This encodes CASSPQANYGYTF.